The 9 T cell receptor beta chains listed next were all sequenced from one sample in a study of T cell responses to AZD1222 COVID-19 vaccine (dated by TCRdb to the early 2020s). Receptor libraries were prepared by the immunoSEQ multiplex PCR assay. TCRdb re-hosts the immuneACCESS table, in-frame sequences only. Its copies lack some clones; in the studies checked, an unresolved V gene accounts for under half of them, and the cause for the rest is not known. Across this sample there are over 150,000 clones, with less than 95% seen only once. Approximately 3% of the sample is held by the ten biggest clonotypes. This sample's time point label indicates: baseline before first vaccination. The starting material was peripheral blood, obtained on day 0 of AZD1222 vaccination. Receptors originate from an adult in good health.

The chain employs TRBV10-2 and TRBJ2-3; 9 bases are a match to TRBD2. The V gene end was trimmed by 3 bases and the J gene end by 0 bases; junction bases not matched to a gene: 7. From germline, CDR1 is WSHSY and CDR2 SAAADI. This CDR3 comprises 17 residues. The CDR3 spells CASSDWASGVSTDTQYF. The CDR3 region has the DNA TGCGCCAGCAGTGATTGGGCTAGCGGGGTCAGCACAGATACGCAGTATTTT.

The V call is TRBV5-1, the J call TRBJ1-2, with a weak D call TRBD1 (5 bases). The CDR3 spans 13 residues. Trimming removed 3 bases at V and 8 bases at J, with 14 bases between. Germline assignment: CDR1 SGHRS and CDR2 YFSETQ. This CDR3 is CASSYNTGYGYTF. The CDR3, as DNA: TGCGCCAGCAGCTACAATACAGGCTACGGCTACACCTTC.

The chain combines TRBV9 with TRBJ2-2, with D perhaps TRBD1 (5 bases). Deletions cut 2 bases from V and 0 bases from J, with 8 bases between. The germline V gene has CDR1 SGDLS and CDR2 YYNGEE. The CDR3 contains 15 residues. CDR3 sequence (DNA): TGTGCCAGCAGCGTCGGACAAACGAACACCGGGGAGCTGTTTTTT. Protein: CASSVGQTNTGELFF.

The CDR3 nucleotides are TGTGCCAGTAGTATGGTGGGGAACCAAGAGACCCAGTACTTC. This codes for CASSMVGNQETQYF. The rearrangement uses TRBV19 and TRBJ2-5; D remains unclear. The CDR3 is 14 amino acids. V lost 3 bases and J 0 bases, leaving 8 bases between the germline ends. The germline V gene encodes CDR1 LNHDA and CDR2 SQIVND (reference sequence).

The rearrangement uses TRBV19 and TRBJ1-5; D is uncertain. Deletions cut 5 bases from V and 2 bases from J, with 16 bases between. CDR1 and CDR2 (germline): LNHDA, SQIVND (reference sequence). The CDR3 consists of 16 residues. CDR3 bases: TGTGCCAGTAGTCCCGCCCCCCGGAAAGGCAATCAGCCCCAGCATTTT. Its translation is CASSPAPRKGNQPQHF. Complete variable domain (other parts from reference TRBV19 and TRBJ1-5): DGGITQSPKYLFRKEGQNVTLSCEQNLNHDAMYWYRQDPGQGLRLIYYSQIVNDFQKGDIAEGYSVSREKKESFPLTVTSAQKNPTAFYLCASSPAPRKGNQPQHFGDGTRLSIL.

This rearrangement joins TRBV6-2 or TRBV6-3 to TRBJ2-3; D ambiguous. V was cut by 4 bases and J by 2 bases, with 10 bases left in between. CDR3 size: 14 residues. From germline, CDR1 is MNHEY and CDR2 SVGEGT. Here the CDR3 reads CASSSLTYTDTQYF. Here the CDR3 DNA reads TGTGCCAGCAGTTCCCTAACATACACAGATACGCAGTATTTT.

This clone was detected once. The rearrangement uses TRBV5-1 and TRBJ2-1; 8 nucleotides line up with TRBD2. CDR3 length: 14 amino acids. V was clipped by 4 bases and J by 7 bases; unmatched bases: 7. The V gene's germline CDR1 is SGHRS and CDR2 YFSETQ. The CDR3 is CASSLGGAVNEQFF. Written as DNA, the CDR3 is TGCGCCAGCAGCCTCGGGGGGGCCGTGAATGAGCAGTTCTTC.

The gene calls are TRBV3-1 (or the pseudogene TRBV3-2) and TRBJ2-1, with 11 bases that match TRBD2. The CDR3 covers 16 residues. CDR1 and CDR2 from the germline V gene are LGHDT and YNNKEL (reference sequence). J lost 8 bases, V lost 5 bases, and 11 bases had no gene match. CDR3 sequence (DNA): TGTGCCAGCAGCTCGGGGCTAGCGGGGGGTTTCGATGAGCAGTTCTTC. Translating gives CASSSGLAGGFDEQFF.

This clone was recorded once. The chain links TRBV4-3 to TRBJ1-2; D not resolved. This CDR3 spans 16 amino acids. Germline V gene data show CDR1 as LGHNA and CDR2 as YSLEER. Trimming cost V 1 base and J 4 bases, with 16 bases left between them. CDR3 sequence reads: CASSQGAGPSTYGYTF. CDR3 bases: TGCGCCAGCAGCCAAGGCGCCGGTCCTTCTACCTATGGCTACACCTTC.